These 25 T cell receptor beta chains originate from one sample sequenced in a study of shared clonotypes between healthy human individuals. This table comes from immunoSEQ multiplex PCR, and its TCRdb copy is limited to in-frame clones, with some not included. This sample yields fewer than 600,000 clones, of which 77% are seen a single time; approximately 12% belongs to the top ten. Sequenced material: PBMCs. The receptors originated from a woman between 40 and 55 years old in good health. Some clones in this sample may be carry-over from other donors' samples.

The chain links TRBV6-4 to TRBJ2-3, with D possibly being TRBD1 or TRBD2 (5 bases each). Germline V CDR1 and CDR2: MRHNA, SNTAGT. Trimming removed 6 bases at V and 0 bases at J, with 10 bases between. This CDR3 contains 14 residues. CDR3 region: CASSDRDSTDTQYF. CDR3 coding DNA: TGTGCCAGCAGCGACCGGGACAGCACAGATACGCAGTATTTT.

The rearrangement uses TRBV5-1 and TRBJ2-3, with 8 nucleotides matching TRBD1. CDR1 and CDR2 (germline): SGHRS, YFSETQ. The V gene end was trimmed by 4 bases and the J gene end by 2 bases; junction bases not matched to a gene: 3. The CDR3 is 14 residues long. DNA of the CDR3: TGCGCCAGCAGCCTCCAGGGGGCCACAGATACGCAGTATTTT. This encodes CASSLQGATDTQYF.

A remark on this clone: This likely traces to a read error, being one base from a far larger clone. The J gene is TRBJ1-1, the V gene TRBV20-1; D remains unclear. Germline V gene sequence: CDR1 DFQATT, CDR2 SNEGSKA (reference sequence). This CDR3 is 11 amino acids long. Between the trimmed V and J ends, which lost 5 bases and 8 bases, there was a span of 12 bases. The CDR3 spells CSASPGPEAFF. DNA for the CDR3: TGCAGTGCTTCTCCCGGGCCAGAAGCTTTCTTT.

The rearrangement uses TRBV9 and TRBJ2-5, with D unclear. Germline V gives CDR1 SGDLS, CDR2 YYNGEE. The CDR3 length is 16 residues. V lost 0 bases and J 5 bases, leaving 17 bases between the germline ends. CDR3 coding DNA: TGTGCCAGCAGCGTAGGGTCGAGGTTTTATTGGGAGACCCAGTACTTC. Translation: CASSVGSRFYWETQYF.

In this sample, this clone turned up once. A read error is possible here, since a much larger clone lies one base away. This chain uses TRBV7-8 with TRBJ2-7, with a weak D call TRBD2 (5 bases). V gave up 6 bases and J gave up 4 bases, with 19 bases separating them. Per the germline V gene, CDR1 is SGHVS and CDR2 is FQNEAQ. This CDR3 has 15 residues. In DNA, the CDR3 is TGTGCCAGCAGTTATCCTGGTACGGAGGCTTACGAGCAGTACTTC. Amino acids: CASSYPGTEAYEQYF.

The chain has TRBV5-1 and TRBJ1-1; 7 bases map to TRBD1. This CDR3 comprises 16 residues. Losses at the gene ends were 1 base for V and 0 bases for J; bases not matched to a gene: 6. Germline V CDR1 and CDR2: SGHRS, YFSETQ. CDR3 DNA: TGCGCCAGCAGCTTGAACACCGGGACAGTGAACACTGAAGCTTTCTTT. Protein product: CASSLNTGTVNTEAFF.

In its sample, this clone was seen a few times. The V gene is TRBV2, the J gene TRBJ2-1, with D possibly being TRBD1 (5 bases). The CDR3 length is 14 residues. V lost 3 bases to trimming and J lost 7 bases, with 13 bases between them. The germline V gene encodes CDR1 SNHLY and CDR2 FYNNEI. The DNA of the CDR3 is TGTGCCAGCAGTGAGCAGGGTTATGAGAATGAGCAGTTCTTC. Residues: CASSEQGYENEQFF.

This clone showed up just once. The chain employs TRBV7-9 and TRBJ2-7, with no clear D. The germline gives CDR1 SEHNR, CDR2 FQNEAQ (reference sequence). CDR3 size: 14 residues. The V gene lost 0 bases and the J gene lost 2 bases, with 8 bases spanning the gap. The CDR3: CASSLAGDPYEQYF. The DNA of the CDR3 is TGTGCCAGCAGCTTAGCCGGCGACCCCTACGAGCAGTACTTC.

Details on this clone: A much larger clone differs from this one at a single base, so this may be a read error. The V gene is TRBV25-1, the J gene TRBJ1-1; TRBD1 is a possible D gene (5 bases). The germline V and J ends were trimmed by 0 bases and 1 base, with 15 bases remaining between them. This CDR3 has 17 amino acids. Germline V gene sequence: CDR1 MGHDK, CDR2 SYGVNS. The CDR3 DNA follows: TGTGCCAGCAGTGAATATGCGGCTGGGCAGGGGAACACTGAAGCTTTCTTT. Its protein product is CASSEYAAGQGNTEAFF.

This rearrangement joins TRBV5-1 to TRBJ2-7; 16 bases are shared with TRBD2. J was trimmed by 2 bases and V by 4 bases; bases with no gene match: 9. CDR1 and CDR2 from the germline V gene are SGHRS and YFSETQ. The CDR3 length is 18 residues. The CDR3 sequence: CASSKGLAGGELAYEQYF. The CDR3 DNA reads TGCGCCAGCAGCAAGGGACTAGCGGGAGGGGAGTTGGCCTACGAGCAGTACTTC.

About this clone: An end of the junction does not agree with germline; a read error may underlie this. The chain recombines TRBV7-9 with TRBJ2-7, with TRBD2 identical over 8 bases. Germline CDR1 is SEHNR and CDR2 is FQNEAQ (reference sequence). The CDR3 covers 14 residues. This CDR3 reads CASSLSGSSHEQYF. DNA of the CDR3: TGTGCCAGCAGCTTAAGCGGGAGCTCCCACGAGCAGTACTTC.

This clone was seen once. The chain couples TRBV7-3 to TRBJ2-7; D is possibly TRBD1 (5 bases). The CDR3 is 17 amino acids. The germline CDR1 and CDR2 sequences are SGHTA and FQGTGA. Trimming stripped 1 base from V and 9 bases from J, with 25 bases between. The DNA for the CDR3 is TGTGCCAGCAGCTTAAGTGTGGGGCCAAACATTTTTTGCGGGCAGTACTTC. Its translation: CASSLSVGPNIFCGQYF. The complete variable domain, with remaining parts taken from reference TRBV7-3 and TRBJ2-7, reads GAGVSQTPSNKVTEKGKYVELRCDPISGHTALYWYRQSLGQGPEFLIYFQGTGAADDSGLPNDRFFAVRPEGSVSTLKIQRTERGDSAVYLCASSLSVGPNIFCGQYFGPGTRLTVT.

This chain links TRBV7-9 with TRBJ2-7; 7 bases are a match to TRBD1. CDR1 SEHNR and CDR2 FQNEAQ come from the germline V gene (reference sequence). The length of the CDR3 is 13 residues. V was pared by 5 bases and J by 7 bases, with 8 bases of the junction left unmatched. The CDR3: CASSPGTAWEQYF. The DNA for the CDR3 is TGTGCCAGCAGCCCCGGGACAGCCTGGGAGCAGTACTTC.

As concerns this clone: One base separates it from a far larger clone, so it is likely a read error. The chain joins TRBV30 to TRBJ1-5, with TRBD1 as a possible D gene (6 bases). The CDR3 has 13 residues. Germline V gene data show CDR1 as GTSNPN and CDR2 as SVGIG (reference sequence). The CDR3 DNA reads TGTGCCTGGAGTAGGGGGAACGGGCAGCTCCAGCATTTT. Its protein product is CAWSRGNGQLQHF.

This chain joins TRBV7-2 and TRBJ2-2; D tentatively reads TRBD1 or TRBD2 (5 bases each). The length of the CDR3 is 15 residues. Germline V gene data show CDR1 as SGHTA and CDR2 as FQGNSA. V was shortened by 4 bases and J by 5 bases, with 14 bases between the two germline ends. As DNA, the CDR3 is TGTGCCAGCAGCTCTCCCGGGGCAGGGACCGGGGAGCTGTTTTTT. Encoded protein: CASSSPGAGTGELFF.

In this sample, this clone turned up a few times. V is TRBV5-1 and J is TRBJ1-1; D uncertain. The CDR3 is 14 residues long. Germline V CDR1 and CDR2: SGHRS, YFSETQ. The V end lost 2 bases, the J end lost 3 bases, and 11 bases lay between the germline ends. CDR3 bases: TGCGCCAGCAGCTTACTCCGGGAGCACACTGAAGCTTTCTTT. It yields the protein CASSLLREHTEAFF.

A note on this clone: The likely explanation is a read error, given a far larger clone one base away. V usage is TRBV30 and J usage is TRBJ2-6, with TRBD1 as a possible D gene (7 bases). Trimming took 8 bases from V and 0 from J, leaving 14 bases between them. The CDR3 has 15 residues. CDR1 and CDR2 from the germline V gene are GTSNPN and SVGIG (reference sequence). This CDR3 is CARGTDPSGANVLTF. CDR3 sequence (DNA): TGTGCCCGGGGGACAGACCCCTCTGGGGCCAACGTCCTGACTTTC.

This chain joins TRBV25-1 and TRBJ1-4; no reliable D call. Germline V gene data show CDR1 as MGHDK and CDR2 as SYGVNS. CDR3 length: 12 residues. Between the trimmed V and J ends, which lost 4 bases and 8 bases, there was a span of 8 bases. Here the CDR3 DNA reads TGTGCCAGCAGTGCGGCAGGAGAAAAACTGTTTTTT. Translating it yields CASSAAGEKLFF. The full variable domain, in which reference TRBV25-1 and TRBJ1-4 provide the parts outside the CDR3, is EADIYQTPRYLVIGTGKKITLECSQTMGHDKMYWYQQDPGMELHLIHYSYGVNSTEKGDLSSESTVSRIRTEHFPLTLESARPSHTSQYLCASSAAGEKLFFGSGTQLSVL.

The chain employs TRBV9 and TRBJ2-1; D not resolved. The CDR3 has 12 residues. V was pared by 4 bases and J by 2 bases, with 4 bases between. Germline V CDR1 and CDR2: SGDLS, YYNGEE. The CDR3 region has the DNA TGTGCCAGCAGCAAAACCTACAATGAGCAGTTCTTC. It is translated as CASSKTYNEQFF. Full variable domain (rest looked up from reference TRBV9 and TRBJ2-1): DSGVTQTPKHLITATGQRVTLRCSPRSGDLSVYWYQQSLDQGLQFLIQYYNGEERAKGNILERFSAQQFPDLHSELNLSSLELGDSALYFCASSKTYNEQFFGPGTRLTVL.

As to this clone: In the same sample, other DNA sequences code for this CDR3. The genes are TRBV7-9 and TRBJ1-1, with D unclear. Germline V gives CDR1 SEHNR, CDR2 FQNEAQ (reference sequence). The CDR3 is 13 residues long. V was pared by 2 bases and J by 1 base, with 5 bases between. The CDR3 sequence: CASSLSGNTEAFF. The CDR3 nucleotides are TGTGCCAGCAGCTTATCAGGGAACACTGAAGCTTTCTTT.

The J gene is TRBJ1-2, the V gene TRBV7-8; D possibly corresponds to TRBD1 (5 bases). The V gene's germline CDR1 is SGHVS and CDR2 FQNEAQ. CDR3 length equals 14 residues. Trimming removed 0 bases at V and 3 bases at J, with 8 bases between. In DNA, the CDR3 is TGTGCCAGCAGCTTAGCGGGGGGGTACTATGGCTACACCTTC. Translating it yields CASSLAGGYYGYTF.

The V call is TRBV15, the J call TRBJ2-7, with unresolved D. The CDR3 runs 14 residues. Trimming pared 0 bases from V and 6 bases from J, leaving 12 bases between. The germline gives CDR1 LNHNV, CDR2 YYDKDF (reference sequence). CDR3 in DNA: TGTGCCACCAGCAGAGATCGAGGCGTTACCGAGCAGTACTTC. Its protein product is CATSRDRGVTEQYF.

This rearrangement joins TRBV5-1 to TRBJ2-2, with TRBD2 identical over 15 bases. V shed 4 bases, J shed 6 bases, and the junction held 7 bases outside the gene matches. The CDR3 consists of 17 residues. CDR1 is SGHRS, CDR2 YFSETQ, per germline. The CDR3 DNA is TGCGCCAGCAGCACGGGGACTAGCGGGAGGAGTTCCGGGGAGCTGTTTTTT. It translates to CASSTGTSGRSSGELFF.

The CDR3 bases are TGCGCCAGCAACCCCGGGACCGTCTACGAGCAGTACTTC. Translation gives CASNPGTVYEQYF. The V call is TRBV10-2, the J call TRBJ2-7; tentatively, D is TRBD1 or TRBD2 (5 bases each). The CDR3 consists of 13 residues. Germline V lookup: CDR1 WSHSY, CDR2 SAAADI. V lost 7 bases and J lost 3, with 13 bases in between.

This clone was found a few times. The chain recombines TRBV7-9 with TRBJ2-1, with 8 bases that match TRBD2. The CDR3 is 16 residues long. The trim removed 3 bases at V and 5 bases at J, leaving 9 bases unmatched. Germline CDR1 SEHNR, CDR2 FQNEAQ (reference sequence). CDR3 DNA sequence: TGTGCCAGCAGCTTGAGCTTAGCGGGAACAGACAATGAGCAGTTCTTC. Protein product: CASSLSLAGTDNEQFF.